A single sample is the source of the 31 T cell receptor beta chains below, sequenced in a study of T cells in women clearing cervical HPV infection. Sequenced by immunoSEQ multiplex PCR; TCRdb stores in-frame clones only, minus some. The listing records about 45,000 clones. Sequenced sample: blood buffy coat. These receptors all stem from a woman between 18 and 70 years old with a cervical HPV16 infection that either progressed to CIN3+ or cleared (not recorded which).

A word on this clone: The read terminates 3 residues ahead of where the CDR3 ends, so the germline J gene completes it. The chain carries TRBV7-6 and TRBJ1-2; 9 bases are a match to TRBD1. V gave up 1 base and J gave up 5 bases; unmatched junction bases: 5. This CDR3 has 15 residues. The germline gives CDR1 SGHVS, CDR2 FNYEAQ. CDR3 loop: CASSLGTGVRYGYTF. The DNA read from the CDR3 is TGTGCCAGCAGCTTAGGGACAGGGGTTCGTTATGGC. Based on the CDR3 plus reference TRBV7-6 and TRBJ1-2, the full variable domain is GAGVSQSPRYKVTKRGQDVALRCDPISGHVSLYWYRQALGQGPEFLTYFNYEAQQDKSGLPNDRFSAERPEGSISTLTIQRTEQRDSAMYRCASSLGTGVRYGYTFGSGTRLTVV.

Regarding this clone: The read halts 3 residues ahead of the CDR3 end, with the missing end drawn from the germline J gene. V usage is TRBV2 and J usage is TRBJ2-7; 7 bases line up with TRBD1. CDR1 is SNHLY, CDR2 FYNNEI, per germline. The V gene end was trimmed by 2 bases and the J gene end by 0 bases; junction bases not matched to a gene: 4. This CDR3 contains 15 residues. The sequenced part of the CDR3 DNA is TGTGCCAGCAGTGAAAGGGGGCCCCCCTCCTACGAG. Translating it yields CASSERGPPSYE. The entire CDR3 is CASSERGPPSYEQYF.

Partial CDR3 DNA: TGTGCCAGCTCACCACAGGCCCCCGATACG. Its translation: CASSPQAPDT. The CDR3 in its entirety is CASSPQAPDTQYF. This rearrangement joins TRBV18 to TRBJ2-3; unclear D gene. The CDR3 goes on 3 residues after the read ends, and that part is filled in from the germline J gene. V was clipped by 1 base and J by 6 bases, with 8 bases between them. Per germline, CDR1 KGHSH and CDR2 LQKENI. The length of the CDR3 is 13 residues.

Concerning this clone: Sequencing ends 3 residues short of the CDR3 end; the germline J gene provides the rest. V gene TRBV7-3 combines with J gene TRBJ2-3, with TRBD2 matching 11 bases. The CDR3 has 17 residues. CDR1 and CDR2 from the germline V gene are SGHTA and FQGTGA. The junction had 12 bases not matched to a gene; V was cut back by 8 bases and J by 2 bases. CDR3 loop: CASGRYLAGGTTDTQYF. The DNA read from the CDR3 is TGTGCCAGCGGACGATATCTAGCGGGAGGAACCACAGATACG. The whole variable domain, remainder taken from reference TRBV7-3 and TRBJ2-3, is GAGVSQTPSNKVTEKGKYVELRCDPISGHTALYWYRQSLGQGPEFLIYFQGTGAADDSGLPNDRFFAVRPEGSVSTLKIQRTERGDSAVYLCASGRYLAGGTTDTQYFGPGTRLTVL.

Concerning this clone: The observed sequence ends 3 residues before the CDR3 terminus, with the missing tail filled in from the germline J gene. This chain joins TRBV4-2 and TRBJ2-5; TRBD1 is a possible D gene (5 bases). Trimming removed 4 bases at V and 2 bases at J, with 8 bases between. The germline gives CDR1 LGHNA, CDR2 YNFKEQ. The length of the CDR3 is 13 residues. This CDR3 is CASSPNRQETQYF. The part of the CDR3 DNA that was read is TGTGCCAGCAGCCCCAACAGGCAAGAGACC.

A word on this clone: The read terminates 3 residues ahead of where the CDR3 ends, so the germline J gene completes it. J is TRBJ1-1 and V is TRBV15; TRBD1 might be the D (6 bases). The V end lost 1 base, the J end lost 1 base, and 13 bases lay between the germline ends. This CDR3 region has 16 residues. Germline values: CDR1 LNHNV, CDR2 YYDKDF (reference sequence). Here the CDR3 reads CATSRVTGRENTEAFF. The DNA read from the CDR3 is TGTGCCACCAGCAGAGTCACAGGGAGGGAGAACACTGAA. Combining the CDR3 with reference TRBV15 and TRBJ1-1 gives the whole variable domain DAMVIQNPRYQVTQFGKPVTLSCSQTLNHNVMYWYQQKSSQAPKLLFHYYDKDFNNEADTPDNFQSRRPNTSFCFLDIRSPGLGDTAMYLCATSRVTGRENTEAFFGQGTRLTVV.

In regard to this clone: The CDR3 end is not reached by the read, which stops 3 residues before it; the germline J gene fills it in. This chain connects TRBV7-9 to TRBJ1-2, with TRBD1 as a possible D gene (5 bases). This CDR3 is 11 amino acids long. CDR1 is SEHNR, CDR2 FQNEAQ, per germline (reference sequence). Partial CDR3 DNA: TGTGCCAGCAGCTTGGGGCGCGGC. Its translation: CASSLGRG. The complete CDR3 reads CASSLGRGYTF. Based on the CDR3 plus reference TRBV7-9 and TRBJ1-2, the full variable domain is DTGVSQNPRHKITKRGQNVTFRCDPISEHNRLYWYRQTLGQGPEFLTYFQNEAQLEKSRLLSDRFSAERPKGSFSTLEIQRTEQGDSAMYLCASSLGRGYTFGSGTRLTVV.

CDR3: CASAFQRPSCNEQFF. The CDR3 DNA, read in part, is TGTGCCAGCGCCTTCCAGAGGCCTAGCTGCAATGAG. The chain joins TRBV7-4 to TRBJ2-1, with D possibly TRBD2 on 5 matching bases. Read sequence stops 3 residues before the CDR3 end, and the germline J gene provides the missing end. Trimming removed 8 bases at V and 6 bases at J, with 20 bases between. Germline-derived CDR1 and CDR2 are SGHVT and SQSDAQ. This CDR3 comprises 15 residues.

A note on this clone: The read terminates 3 residues before the CDR3 end, so the remaining end is supplied by the germline J gene. The chain recombines TRBV7-9 with TRBJ2-3; 8 bases line up with TRBD1. This CDR3 contains 15 residues. Germline V gives CDR1 SEHNR, CDR2 FQNEAQ (reference sequence). V lost 3 bases, J lost 2 bases, and 4 bases stayed unmatched. The sequenced CDR3 bases are TGTGCCAGCAGCTTCGGACAGGGTGACACAGATACG. Its protein is CASSFGQGDTDT. The full CDR3 reads CASSFGQGDTDTQYF.

Worth noting for this clone: Coverage ceases 3 residues before the CDR3 finishes, and the germline J gene fills in the end. The rearrangement uses TRBV19 and TRBJ2-3; 7 bases map to TRBD2. Per the germline V gene, CDR1 is LNHDA and CDR2 is SQIVND (reference sequence). V was pared by 1 base and J by 3 bases, with 1 base of the junction left unmatched. The CDR3 length is 14 residues. The CDR3: CASSIGGGTDTQYF. CDR3 DNA, as far as it was read: TGTGCCAGTAGTATAGGCGGGGGAACAGATACG.

About this clone itself: The read comes to an end 3 residues before the CDR3 does, leaving the germline J gene to fill in the end. The chain links TRBV19 to TRBJ1-1; tentative D call: TRBD1 (5 bases). Germline values: CDR1 LNHDA, CDR2 SQIVND (reference sequence). This CDR3 contains 12 residues. CDR3 DNA (partial): TGTGCCAGTAGTATAACCAGGGAGTCA. Its protein product is CASSITRES. The complete CDR3 reads CASSITRESAFF.

About this clone: The read halts 3 residues ahead of the CDR3 end, with the missing end drawn from the germline J gene. The chain has TRBV20-1 and TRBJ2-4; D might be TRBD2 (6 bases). The CDR3 runs 11 residues. CDR1 and CDR2 from the germline V gene are DFQATT and SNEGSKA (reference sequence). CDR3 DNA, as far as it was read: TGCAGTGCTAGAGATGGGACTATT. It yields the protein CSARDGTI. The complete CDR3 reads CSARDGTIQYF.

As to this clone: The read ends 3 residues shy of where the CDR3 ends; the end is completed using the germline J gene. The chain uses TRBV7-2 and TRBJ2-3, with 9 nucleotides matching TRBD1. The V gene's germline CDR1 is SGHTA and CDR2 FQGNSA. CDR3 size: 15 residues. The CDR3 region is CASSLGTGSGKAQYF. The covered CDR3 bases are TGTGCCAGCAGCCTCGGGACAGGGAGCGGAAAGGCG. The full variable domain, its missing parts supplied by reference TRBV7-2 and TRBJ2-3, is GAGVSQSPSNKVTEKGKDVELRCDPISGHTALYWYRQSLGQGLEFLIYFQGNSAPDKSGLPSDRFSAERTGGSVSTLTIQRTQQEDSAVYLCASSLGTGSGKAQYFGPGTRLTVL.

About this clone itself: With the read ending 3 residues before the CDR3 end, the germline J gene is used to fill in that end. The V call is TRBV10-3, the J call TRBJ1-1; D not certain. The germline CDR1 and CDR2 sequences are ENHRY and SYGVKD. Trimming pared 2 bases from V and 6 bases from J, leaving 13 bases between. CDR3 size: 14 residues. CDR3 in amino acids: CAISEGRQEAEAFF. CDR3 bases read: TGTGCCATCAGTGAGGGGCGCCAGGAGGCTGAA.

The CDR3: CASRARTGRTGELFF. The covered CDR3 bases are TGCGCCAGCAGAGCACGGACAGGGCGGACCGGGGAG. The J gene is TRBJ2-2, the V gene TRBV10-2; TRBD1 matches at 8 bases. The read terminates 3 residues ahead of where the CDR3 ends, so the germline J gene completes it. Trimming removed 6 bases from V and 5 bases from J; junction bases left unmatched: 8. CDR3 length: 15 amino acids. The germline gives CDR1 WSHSY, CDR2 SAAADI.

On this clone itself: The observed sequence ends 3 residues before the CDR3 terminus, with the missing tail filled in from the germline J gene. V and J are TRBV7-8 and TRBJ2-7; D call uncertain. Germline V gene sequence: CDR1 SGHVS, CDR2 FQNEAQ. The CDR3 has 15 residues. Trimming cost V 1 base and J 4 bases, with 14 bases left between them. CDR3 bases read: TGTGCCAGCAGCTTAGGTCTTAGTTTAGTTTACGAG. This translates into CASSLGLSLVYE. The CDR3 as a whole reads CASSLGLSLVYEQYF.

Comment on this clone: The read falls 3 residues short of the CDR3 end, and the missing part is taken from the germline J gene. This chain uses TRBV20-1 with TRBJ2-1; unclear D gene. Germline CDR1 reads DFQATT; CDR2 reads SNEGSKA (reference sequence). This CDR3 is 14 amino acids long. Between the trimmed V and J ends, which lost 5 bases and 6 bases, there was a span of 17 bases. CDR3 DNA, as far as it was read: TGCAGTGCTCCGGCTGCGACTCGAGGCAATGAG. This translates into CSAPAATRGNE. The CDR3, in full, reads CSAPAATRGNEQFF.

Incomplete CDR3 DNA: TGTGCCAGCAGCTTAGTCGTCTTGAGCACAGATACG. This codes for CASSLVVLSTDT. The entire CDR3 protein is CASSLVVLSTDTQYF. The V and J genes are TRBV7-2 and TRBJ2-3; no firm D call. Read sequence stops 3 residues before the CDR3 end, and the germline J gene provides the missing end. Germline CDR1 SGHTA, CDR2 FQGNSA. V gave up 1 base and J gave up 0 bases, with 8 bases separating them. CDR3 size: 15 residues. The full variable domain, in which reference TRBV7-2 and TRBJ2-3 provide the parts outside the CDR3, is GAGVSQSPSNKVTEKGKDVELRCDPISGHTALYWYRQSLGQGLEFLIYFQGNSAPDKSGLPSDRFSAERTGGSVSTLTIQRTQQEDSAVYLCASSLVVLSTDTQYFGPGTRLTVL.

With respect to this clone: Sequencing ends 3 residues short of the CDR3 end; the germline J gene provides the rest. The gene calls are TRBV7-3 and TRBJ1-4, with D maybe TRBD1 (5 bases). The CDR3 is 17 amino acids. The germline V gene has CDR1 SGHTA and CDR2 FQGTGA. The CDR3 reads CASSLDTPWRGANVLFF. CDR3 bases read: TGTGCCAGCAGCTTAGACACTCCGTGGCGCGGGGCCAACGTA. Full variable domain (missing parts from reference TRBV7-3 and TRBJ1-4): GAGVSQTPSNKVTEKGKYVELRCDPISGHTALYWYRQSLGQGPEFLIYFQGTGAADDSGLPNDRFFAVRPEGSVSTLKIQRTERGDSAVYLCASSLDTPWRGANVLFFGSGTQLSVL.

Note on this clone: The read gets to within 3 residues of the CDR3 end, and the germline J gene fills in the rest. The V call is TRBV5-1, the J call TRBJ2-4; D might be TRBD2 (5 bases). V shed 0 bases and J shed 7 bases, with 11 bases lying between them. This CDR3 region has 14 residues. The germline CDR1 and CDR2 sequences are SGHRS and YFSETQ. The sequenced part of the CDR3 DNA is TGCGCCAGCAGCTTGGGGACCCAGCGGAACATT. Translation gives CASSLGTQRNI. The whole CDR3 protein is CASSLGTQRNIQYF.

Notes on this clone: Read data end 3 residues before the CDR3 end; the end is taken from the germline J gene. The V call is TRBV7-9, the J call TRBJ2-2, with 7 bases fitting TRBD2. CDR1 and CDR2 (germline): SEHNR, FQNEAQ (reference sequence). The CDR3 loop spans 14 amino acids. CDR3 protein: CASSLERGLSPLFF. The CDR3 DNA, read in part, is TGTGCCAGCAGCTTAGAGCGGGGTCTTTCACCG.

The CDR3 bases that were read are TGTGCCAGCTCACCCGGGACAGGGGGCGCCCACAATGAG. Translated: CASSPGTGGAHNE. The entire CDR3 protein reads CASSPGTGGAHNEQFF. The rearrangement uses TRBV18 and TRBJ2-1, with 12 bases aligning to TRBD1. The CDR3 extends 3 residues past the end of the read, so its final part is completed from the germline J gene. The CDR3 is 16 residues long. J gave up 5 bases and V 3 bases, and 5 bases lay outside the gene matches. Germline V gene sequence: CDR1 KGHSH, CDR2 LQKENI.

On this clone itself: Read coverage stops 3 residues before the CDR3 terminus; the germline J gene supplies the remainder. The genes are TRBV29-1 and TRBJ2-2; TRBD1 matches at 10 bases. The CDR3 sequence is 15 residues long. V lost 5 bases to trimming and J lost 6 bases; unmatched junction nucleotides: 9. From germline, CDR1 is SQVTM and CDR2 ANQGSEA. CDR3 loop: CSVRRGQGWAGELFF. CDR3 bases read: TGCAGCGTTCGAAGGGGACAGGGGTGGGCCGGGGAG.

Notes on this clone: With the read ending 3 residues before the CDR3 end, the germline J gene is used to fill in that end. The chain combines TRBV5-1 with TRBJ2-7, with 10 positions matching TRBD1. After removal of 4 bases from V and 2 bases from J, the junction contained 6 bases not matched to a gene. The germline gives CDR1 SGHRS, CDR2 YFSETQ. The CDR3 is made up of 15 amino acids. Partial CDR3 DNA: TGCGCCAGCAGCCAAGGGACAGGGGACCCCTACGAG. It translates to CASSQGTGDPYE. The entire CDR3 reads CASSQGTGDPYEQYF.

As concerns this clone: The read ends 3 residues early relative to the CDR3; the germline J gene fills the gap. The rearrangement uses TRBV7-2 and TRBJ2-1, with TRBD2 identical over 10 bases. V shed 7 bases and J 8 bases; nucleotides not matched to a gene: 11. The CDR3 runs 15 residues. Germline loops: CDR1 SGHTA, CDR2 FQGNSA. The covered CDR3 bases are TGTGCCAGCAACCGGGAGGCTAGCGGGGGCCATGAG. It is translated as CASNREASGGHE. The complete CDR3 sequence is CASNREASGGHEQFF.

A word on this clone: The read terminates 3 residues ahead of where the CDR3 ends, so the germline J gene completes it. The chain employs TRBV7-2 and TRBJ1-6; 7 positions match TRBD1. CDR1 and CDR2 from the germline V gene are SGHTA and FQGNSA. V shed 2 bases, J shed 6 bases, and the junction held 4 bases outside the gene matches. This CDR3 contains 15 residues. CDR3 bases read: TGTGCCAGCAGCTTATGGGGACAGCTTAATTCACCC. It translates to CASSLWGQLNSP. The whole CDR3 protein is CASSLWGQLNSPLHF.

Note on this clone: The read ends 3 residues shy of where the CDR3 ends; the end is completed using the germline J gene. J is TRBJ1-4 and V is TRBV28, with no clear D. CDR1 is MDHEN, CDR2 SYDVKM, per germline. CDR3 length equals 14 residues. V shed 4 bases and J shed 8 bases, with 14 bases lying between them. Incomplete CDR3 DNA: TGTGCCAGCAGTTCTCCGGGGTTAGGGGAAAAA. Its protein product is CASSSPGLGEK. The complete CDR3 protein is CASSSPGLGEKLFF.

Details on this clone: The read comes to an end 3 residues before the CDR3 does, leaving the germline J gene to fill in the end. The rearrangement links TRBV20-1 to TRBJ1-5, with TRBD1 matching 7 bases. The length of the CDR3 is 14 residues. Germline lookup yields CDR1 DFQATT and CDR2 SNEGSKA (reference sequence). V dropped 4 bases and J dropped 7; count of bases not matched to a gene: 10. The CDR3 protein is CSAIVTGNNQPQHF. The DNA read from the CDR3 is TGCAGTGCTATAGTGACAGGGAACAACCAGCCC.

A word on this clone: The CDR3 goes on 3 residues after the read ends, and that part is filled in from the germline J gene. The chain has TRBV29-1 and TRBJ1-2; 7 nucleotides match TRBD1. The CDR3 loop spans 13 amino acids. Germline V gene data show CDR1 as SQVTM and CDR2 as ANQGSEA. V lost 2 bases to trimming and J lost 2 bases; unmatched junction nucleotides: 2. CDR3 residues: CSVERGQNYGYTF. CDR3 bases read: TGCAGCGTTGAAAGGGGACAGAACTATGGC.

Concerning this clone: The sequence runs out 3 residues before the end of the CDR3; the remainder is reconstructed from the germline J gene. This chain joins TRBV7-6 and TRBJ2-5; tentative D call: TRBD2 (7 bases). The ends were cut back, 1 base at V and 5 bases at J, with 11 bases in the middle. Germline CDR1 reads SGHVS; CDR2 reads FNYEAQ. The CDR3 sequence is 14 residues long. The covered CDR3 bases are TGTGCCAGCAGCTTAGGCAGGGGAGGGGAGACC. Translated: CASSLGRGGET. The whole CDR3 region reads CASSLGRGGETQYF.

Of note for this clone: The read comes to an end 3 residues before the CDR3 does, leaving the germline J gene to fill in the end. The V and J genes are TRBV7-8 and TRBJ2-1, with a possible D match to TRBD1 (7 bases). V lost 6 bases and J lost 7, with 28 bases in between. Germline CDR1 reads SGHVS; CDR2 reads FQNEAQ. The CDR3 consists of 18 residues. The sequenced part of the CDR3 DNA is TGTGCCAGCAGAGGGGGCTCGGTTTGGCGGGGATTAGGGAATGAG. Its translation: CASRGGSVWRGLGNE. The whole CDR3 is CASRGGSVWRGLGNEQFF.